Listed below are T cell receptor beta chains from one sample, sequenced in a study of blood T cell repertoires in COVID-19. Profiled with immunoSEQ multiplex PCR; TCRdb holds only in-frame clones, not every one. The sample lists tens of thousands of clones, roughly four fifths occurring once. The sample consisted of peripheral blood. Receptors originate from a human donor with acute or convalescent COVID-19. The donor label of this sample is uncertain. The CDR3 runs from the conserved cysteine through the conserved F or W. The order of the fields is clone size, D gene, J gene, V gene, CDR3 protein, CDR3 DNA. The D gene is left open where the match is weak. Size values are once, few and many counts, or a class for expanded clones, and some rows have none.

. | TRBD2 | TRBJ2-5 | TRBV7-9 | CASSLGSGGPVKTQYF | TGTGCCAGCAGCTTAGGGTCGGGAGGGCCGGTGAAGACCCAGTACTTC
. | . | TRBJ1-3 | TRBV10-3 | CAISDFGGGNTIYF | TGTGCCATCAGTGATTTCGGCGGTGGAAACACCATATATTTT
. | TRBD2 | TRBJ2-7 | TRBV5-4 | CASTTGGTSGIYEQYF | TGTGCCAGCACCACTGGAGGGACTAGCGGGATTTACGAGCAGTACTTC
. | . | TRBJ2-3 | TRBV9 | CASSYSGDSTDTQYF | TGTGCCAGCAGCTATAGCGGAGATAGCACAGATACGCAGTATTTT
few | . | TRBJ2-7 | TRBV20-1 | CSARGLSEQYF | TGCAGTGCTAGAGGGCTTTCCGAGCAGTACTTC
. | . | TRBJ2-7 | TRBV6-5 | CASRRDPYEQYF | TGTGCCAGCAGGCGGGATCCCTACGAGCAGTACTTC
. | . | TRBJ2-1 | TRBV18 | CASSPQTSRYNEQFF | TGTGCCAGCTCACCCCAAACTAGCCGTTACAATGAGCAGTTCTTC
. | . | TRBJ1-2 | TRBV6-5 | CASSPGGYHGYTF | TGTGCCAGTTCTCCCGGGGGGTATCATGGCTACACCTTC
. | TRBD1 | TRBJ1-1 | TRBV3-1/TRBV3-2 | CASSSRGTGVNTEAFF | TGTGCCAGCAGCTCACGGGGGACAGGGGTGAACACTGAAGCTTTCTTT
. | . | TRBJ1-6 | TRBV18 | CASSPGGPNSPLHF | TGTGCCAGCTCACCCGGAGGACCGAATTCACCCCTCCACTTT
. | TRBD2 | TRBJ2-5 | TRBV15 | CATSREGIREAGETQYF | TGTGCCACCAGCAGAGAGGGTATCCGGGAGGCTGGAGAGACCCAGTACTTC
few | . | TRBJ2-5 | TRBV7-8 | CASSSRRQLLFRETQYF | TGTGCCAGCAGCTCCCGTCGACAGCTACTGTTCCGTGAGACCCAGTACTTC
. | . | TRBJ1-5 | TRBV11-2 | CASSLVVSNQPQHF | TGTGCCAGCAGCTTAGTAGTGAGCAATCAGCCCCAGCATTTT
. | TRBD1 | TRBJ1-5 | TRBV2 | CASSEAYRGGQPQHF | TGTGCCAGCAGTGAAGCGTACAGGGGGGGTCAGCCCCAGCATTTT
. | TRBD1 | TRBJ1-2 | TRBV6-5 | CASSPQGRANYGYTF | TGTGCCAGCAGTCCACAGGGGCGTGCTAACTATGGCTACACCTTC
. | . | TRBJ1-1 | TRBV19 | CASSMGRQNTEAFF | TGTGCCAGTAGTATGGGTCGACAAAACACTGAAGCTTTCTTT
. | TRBD1 | TRBJ1-6 | TRBV5-6 | CASSQGQVFGSPLHF | TGTGCCAGCAGCCAAGGACAGGTCTTCGGTTCACCCCTCCACTTT
. | TRBD1 | TRBJ1-6 | TRBV3-1/TRBV3-2 | CASSQGGTGDSPLHF | TGTGCCAGCAGCCAAGGAGGAACAGGGGATTCACCCCTCCACTTT
. | . | TRBJ2-3 | TRBV7-2 | CASSLFGDTQYF | TGTGCCAGCAGCTTATTCGGAGATACGCAGTATTTT
. | . | TRBJ2-7 | TRBV6-5 | CASSPSPSYEQYF | TGTGCCAGCAGTCCCTCCCCGTCGTACGAGCAGTACTTC
few | TRBD2 | TRBJ2-3 | TRBV28 | CASSHPLAELTDTQYF | TGTGCCAGCAGTCACCCACTAGCGGAACTCACAGATACGCAGTATTTT
few | . | TRBJ1-5 | TRBV19 | CATNTNSNQPQHF | TGTGCCACCAATACTAATAGCAATCAGCCCCAGCATTTT